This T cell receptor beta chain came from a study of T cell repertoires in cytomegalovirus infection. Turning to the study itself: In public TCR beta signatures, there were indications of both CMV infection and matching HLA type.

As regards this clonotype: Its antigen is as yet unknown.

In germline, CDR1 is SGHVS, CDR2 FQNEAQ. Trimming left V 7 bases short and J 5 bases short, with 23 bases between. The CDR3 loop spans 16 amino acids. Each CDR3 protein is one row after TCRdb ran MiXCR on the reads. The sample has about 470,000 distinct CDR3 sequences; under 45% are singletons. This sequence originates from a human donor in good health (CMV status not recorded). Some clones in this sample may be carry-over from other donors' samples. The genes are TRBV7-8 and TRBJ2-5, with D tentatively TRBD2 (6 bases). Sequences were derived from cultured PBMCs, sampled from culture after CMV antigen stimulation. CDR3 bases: TGTGCCAGCAATTCCGAACCCGGTTTGGCGGGGGAGACCCAGTACTTC. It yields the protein CASNSEPGLAGETQYF.